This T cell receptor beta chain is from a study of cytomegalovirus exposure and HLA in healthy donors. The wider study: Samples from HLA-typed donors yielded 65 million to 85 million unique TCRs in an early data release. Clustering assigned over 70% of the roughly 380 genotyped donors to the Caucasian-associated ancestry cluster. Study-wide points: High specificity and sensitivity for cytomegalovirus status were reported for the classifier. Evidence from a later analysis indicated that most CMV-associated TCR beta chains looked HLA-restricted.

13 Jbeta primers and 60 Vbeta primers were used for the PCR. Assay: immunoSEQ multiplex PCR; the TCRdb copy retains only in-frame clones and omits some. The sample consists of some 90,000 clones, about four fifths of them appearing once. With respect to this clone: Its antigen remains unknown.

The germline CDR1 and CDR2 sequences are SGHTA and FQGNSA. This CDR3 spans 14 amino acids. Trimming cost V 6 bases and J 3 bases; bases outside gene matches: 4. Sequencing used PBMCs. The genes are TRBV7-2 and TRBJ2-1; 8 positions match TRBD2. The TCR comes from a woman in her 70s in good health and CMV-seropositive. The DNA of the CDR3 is TGTGCCAGCAGAGGGCTAGCGGGCTACAATGAGCAGTTCTTC. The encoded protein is CASRGLAGYNEQFF. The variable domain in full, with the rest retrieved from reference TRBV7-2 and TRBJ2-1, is GAGVSQSPSNKVTEKGKDVELRCDPISGHTALYWYRQSLGQGLEFLIYFQGNSAPDKSGLPSDRFSAERTGGSVSTLTIQRTQQEDSAVYLCASRGLAGYNEQFFGPGTRLTVL.